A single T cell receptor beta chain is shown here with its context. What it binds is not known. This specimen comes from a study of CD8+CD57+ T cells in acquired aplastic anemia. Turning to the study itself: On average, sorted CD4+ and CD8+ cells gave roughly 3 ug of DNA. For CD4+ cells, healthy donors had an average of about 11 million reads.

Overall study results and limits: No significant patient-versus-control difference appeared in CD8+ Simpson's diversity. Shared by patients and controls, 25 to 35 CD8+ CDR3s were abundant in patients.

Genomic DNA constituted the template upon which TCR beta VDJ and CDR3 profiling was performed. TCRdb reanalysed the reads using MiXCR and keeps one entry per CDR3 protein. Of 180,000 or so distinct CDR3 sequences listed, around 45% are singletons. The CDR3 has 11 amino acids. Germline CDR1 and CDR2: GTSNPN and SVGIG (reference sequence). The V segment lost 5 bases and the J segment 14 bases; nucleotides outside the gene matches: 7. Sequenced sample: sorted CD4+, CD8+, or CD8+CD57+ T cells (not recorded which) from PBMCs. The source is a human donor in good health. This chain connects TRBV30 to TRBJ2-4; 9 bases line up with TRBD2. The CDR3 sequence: CAWLAGVTKYF. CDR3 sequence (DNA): TGTGCCTGGTTAGCGGGGGTAACCAAGTACTTC.